Reported below is one TCR beta chain. The antigen remains unidentified. Each CDR3 protein gets one entry after TCRdb re-called the reads with MiXCR. The sample has 600,000 to 700,000 distinct CDR3 sequences; roughly 33% are singletons. The sample belongs to a study of T cell repertoires in cytomegalovirus infection. As for the study in general: It can be stated that public TCR beta signatures indicated CMV infection as well as a matching HLA type. Whole-study findings and limits: Ex vivo, HLA-C-restricted CMV-specific TCR beta clonotypes prevailed over the rest of the response.

V shed 2 bases and J 7 bases; nucleotides not matched to a gene: 13. The CDR3 runs to 16 residues. The V gene's germline CDR1 is MNHEY and CDR2 SVGEGT. The chain couples TRBV6-2 or TRBV6-3 to TRBJ2-7, with 8 positions matching TRBD2. The receptor was derived from a human donor in good health (CMV status not recorded). Some clones in this sample may be carry-over from other donors' samples. Sequenced material: cultured PBMCs, taken from culture after CMV antigen stimulation. CDR3 region: CASSYPAGRAENEQYF. In DNA form, the CDR3 reads TGTGCCAGCAGTTACCCCGCCGGGAGGGCCGAGAATGAGCAGTACTTC.